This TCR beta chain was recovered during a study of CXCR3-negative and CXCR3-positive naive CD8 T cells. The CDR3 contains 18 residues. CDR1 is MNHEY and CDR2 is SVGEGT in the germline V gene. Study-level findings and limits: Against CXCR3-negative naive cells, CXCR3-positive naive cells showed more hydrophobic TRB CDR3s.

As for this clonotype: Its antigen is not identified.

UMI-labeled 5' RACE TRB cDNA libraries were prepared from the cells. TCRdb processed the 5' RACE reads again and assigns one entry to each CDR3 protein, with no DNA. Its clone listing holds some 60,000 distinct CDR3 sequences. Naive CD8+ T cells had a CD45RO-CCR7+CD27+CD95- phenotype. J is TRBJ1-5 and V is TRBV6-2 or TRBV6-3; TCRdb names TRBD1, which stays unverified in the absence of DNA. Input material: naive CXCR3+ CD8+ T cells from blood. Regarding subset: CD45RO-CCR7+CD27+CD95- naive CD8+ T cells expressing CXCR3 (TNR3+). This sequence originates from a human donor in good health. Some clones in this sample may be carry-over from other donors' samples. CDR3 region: CASSYSTAGGYDFQPQHF.